The rows below give T cell receptor beta chains drawn from one sample of a study of blood T cell repertoires in COVID-19. The assay was immunoSEQ multiplex PCR, and TCRdb's table has in-frame clones only and misses some. The sample lists roughly 400,000 clones, around nine tenths seen once, with 1.4% in the top ten. Sequencing input: PBMCs or T cells enriched from blood (not recorded which). Receptors were obtained from a woman under 30 who had been exposed to COVID-19. Each CDR3 is given with its conserved first and last residue. A D gene is named only where the DNA matches it firmly. Size tells how often a clone was seen (once, few, many) or the class of an expanded clone, and some rows leave it out.

size	J	D	V	DNA	CDR3
.	TRBJ2-7	.	TRBV2	TGTGCCAGCACAACAGGGTTTTCCGAGCAGTACTTC	CASTTGFSEQYF
.	TRBJ2-1	TRBD1	TRBV5-1	TGCGCCAGCAGCAACCAAGGGGGCCGCCGGGACAGGGTAGACAATGAGCAGTTCTTC	CASSNQGGRRDRVDNEQFF
.	TRBJ1-1	.	TRBV5-5	TGTGCCAGCACCACGAATGCGTCATACTTGAACACTGAAGCTTTCTTT	CASTTNASYLNTEAFF
.	TRBJ2-7	.	TRBV7-9	TGTGCCAGCAGCCATACAGTGGATGGCGAGCAGTACTTC	CASSHTVDGEQYF
few	TRBJ1-6	.	TRBV28	TGTGCCAGCCTTCCCTCCTATAATTCACCCCTCCACTTT	CASLPSYNSPLHF
once	TRBJ2-3	TRBD2	TRBV9	TGTGCCAGCAGCGTAGGTTCTAGCGGGGAGCCCCCGAGCACAGATACGCAGTATTTT	CASSVGSSGEPPSTDTQYF
.	TRBJ1-5	.	TRBV28	TGTGCCAGCAGTTTAACATTGGACAGATATAGCAATCAGCCCCAGCATTTT	CASSLTLDRYSNQPQHF
.	TRBJ2-2	.	TRBV4-1	TGCGCCAGCAGCCCCTGGTGGGGGCTCAACACCGGGGAGCTGTTTTTT	CASSPWWGLNTGELFF
once	TRBJ2-3	.	TRBV6-5	TGTGCCAGCAGTTACTCCGGGGGAACGAGCACAGATACGCAGTATTTT	CASSYSGGTSTDTQYF
.	TRBJ1-1	.	TRBV3-1/TRBV3-2	TGTGCCAGCAGCCAAGTTCCAGGGAACACTGAAGCTTTCTTT	CASSQVPGNTEAFF
few	TRBJ1-2	TRBD1	TRBV19	TGTGCCAGTCTCGGGGGACAGGGGCACTACGGCTACACCTTC	CASLGGQGHYGYTF
.	TRBJ2-1	TRBD1	TRBV10-3	TGTGCCATCAGTGGGACAGGCAGCGAGCAGTTCTTC	CAISGTGSEQFF
.	TRBJ1-6	.	TRBV28	TGTGCCAGCAGTCCCCCGATTGGCTCCTCTCCCCTCCACTTT	CASSPPIGSSPLHF
.	TRBJ2-3	TRBD2	TRBV5-1	TGCGCCAGCAGCTTCAGAGCGGGAACAAGAGATACGCAGTATTTT	CASSFRAGTRDTQYF
.	TRBJ2-1	TRBD1	TRBV9	TGTGCCAGCAGCTTAACAGGGGGGAAAGAGTTCTTC	CASSLTGGKEFF
.	TRBJ2-2	TRBD2	TRBV2	TGTGCCAGCAGTGTTTCCAGGGAGGGGACCGGGGAGCTGTTTTTT	CASSVSREGTGELFF
.	TRBJ2-3	TRBD1	TRBV5-1	TGCGCCAGCAGGGGGGACAGGGATACAGATACGCAGTATTTT	CASRGDRDTDTQYF
.	TRBJ2-1	.	TRBV7-3	TGTGCCAGCAGCTCCAATCCAGGGATGGATGAGCAGTTCTTC	CASSSNPGMDEQFF
.	TRBJ1-5	TRBD1	TRBV24-1	TGTGCCACCAGTGGACAGGGTCACAATCAGCCCCAGCATTTT	CATSGQGHNQPQHF
.	TRBJ2-6	TRBD1	TRBV3-1/TRBV3-2	TGTGCCAGCAGCCAACGGATCCCGGGACAGGGGGCTTCAGGGGCCAACGTCCTGACTTTC	CASSQRIPGQGASGANVLTF
.	TRBJ2-3	TRBD2	TRBV25-1	TGTGCCAGCACCCCAAGGGGACTAGATGAAGATACGCAGTATTTT	CASTPRGLDEDTQYF
.	TRBJ1-5	.	TRBV7-2	TGTGCCAGCAGCGCCAGGGTGGGGAATCAGCCCCAGCATTTT	CASSARVGNQPQHF
.	TRBJ2-7	TRBD1	TRBV28	TGTGCCATCACCAGGGGGCTGACGAACTACGAGCAGTACTTC	CAITRGLTNYEQYF
.	TRBJ2-1	.	TRBV6-1	TGTGCCAGCAGTGAAGATAGGAGACTAGTCTACAATGAGCAGTTCTTC	CASSEDRRLVYNEQFF
.	TRBJ1-2	.	TRBV5-1	TGCGCCAGCACTTTGGAGGTAAGCAACTTAAACTATGGCTACACCTTC	CASTLEVSNLNYGYTF
.	TRBJ1-3	.	TRBV4-3	TGCGCCAGCAGCCAAGATCGGGGAAACACCATATATTTT	CASSQDRGNTIYF
.	TRBJ1-4	TRBD1	TRBV4-2	TGTGCCAGCAGCCAAGCCGGGACAGGGACTGAAAAACTGTTTTTT	CASSQAGTGTEKLFF
few	TRBJ2-1	TRBD2	TRBV7-3	TGTGCCAGCAGCTTAAAGGGTAGCGGGACCAATGAGCAGTTCTTC	CASSLKGSGTNEQFF
.	TRBJ1-6	TRBD1	TRBV2	TGTGCCGGTAGGACAGGGGCCTCACCCCTCCACTTT	CAGRTGASPLHF
.	TRBJ2-3	.	TRBV11-2	TGTGCCAGCAGCTTAGGGTGGGGCGAAAGGGTTCGAGACACAGATACGCAGTATTTT	CASSLGWGERVRDTDTQYF
.	TRBJ2-3	.	TRBV6-6	TGTGCCAGCAGTTACGGTCAAGGCGGCAACACAGATACGCAGTATTTT	CASSYGQGGNTDTQYF
.	TRBJ1-3	TRBD1	TRBV3-1/TRBV3-2	TGTGCCAGCAGCCAAACCCGGGACAGCTCTGGAAACACCATATATTTT	CASSQTRDSSGNTIYF